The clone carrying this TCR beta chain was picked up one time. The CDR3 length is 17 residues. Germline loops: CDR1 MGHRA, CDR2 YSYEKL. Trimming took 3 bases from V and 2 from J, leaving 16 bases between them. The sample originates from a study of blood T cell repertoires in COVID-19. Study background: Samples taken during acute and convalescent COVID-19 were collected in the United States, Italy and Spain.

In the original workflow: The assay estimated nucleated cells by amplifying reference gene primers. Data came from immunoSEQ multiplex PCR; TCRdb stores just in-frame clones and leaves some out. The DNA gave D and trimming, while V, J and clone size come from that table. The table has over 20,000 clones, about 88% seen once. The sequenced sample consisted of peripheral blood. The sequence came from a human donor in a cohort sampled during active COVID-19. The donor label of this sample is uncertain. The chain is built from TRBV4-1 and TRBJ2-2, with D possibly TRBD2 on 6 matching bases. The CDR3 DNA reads TGCGCCAGCAGCCAGTCGGGGGACGTTTTAAACACCGGGGAGCTGTTTTTT. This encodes CASSQSGDVLNTGELFF.